This is a list of T cell receptor beta chains from one sample in a study of PD-L1 blockade in urothelial cancer. Sequencing used immunoSEQ multiplex PCR; TCRdb keeps in-frame clones, though not all of them. Of about 51,000 clones listed, 70% to 90% are singletons. The sequencing here drew on PBMCs, taken around atezolizumab (anti-PD-L1) treatment. Every receptor here comes from a man in his sixties with urothelial cancer. Each CDR3 is given with its conserved first and last residue. A D gene is named only where the DNA matches it firmly. Clone size appears in some rows only: once, few, many, or a class for an expanded clone.

J gene,clone size,D gene,V gene,CDR3 protein,CDR3 DNA
TRBJ2-6,once,TRBD1,TRBV5-1,CASSTPRDRGYTGANVLTF,TGCGCCAGCAGCACCCCTAGGGACAGGGGTTATACTGGGGCCAACGTCCTGACTTTC
TRBJ2-7,NA,NA,TRBV18,CASSLSSGKGQYF,TGTGCCAGCTCACTCAGCTCGGGGAAGGGGCAGTACTTC
TRBJ2-3,NA,TRBD2,TRBV5-1,CASARDGGADTQYF,TGCGCCAGCGCCCGGGACGGGGGGGCAGATACGCAGTATTTT
TRBJ2-7,NA,NA,TRBV5-1,CASSFGGDPPYEQYF,TGCGCCAGCAGCTTCGGGGGAGATCCCCCCTACGAGCAGTACTTC
TRBJ1-2,NA,NA,TRBV19,CASSIVGTRDGYTF,TGTGCCAGTAGTATAGTCGGCACCCGGGATGGCTACACCTTC
TRBJ2-1,NA,TRBD2,TRBV5-4,CASSPGPASGNNEQFF,TGTGCCAGCAGCCCCGGGCCGGCTAGCGGGAACAATGAGCAGTTCTTC
TRBJ2-7,NA,TRBD1,TRBV27,CASGLPGGEQYF,TGTGCCAGCGGACTCCCAGGGGGCGAGCAGTACTTC
TRBJ1-1,NA,NA,TRBV10-2,CASSPSWTEMNTEAFF,TGCGCCAGCTCCCCGTCGTGGACAGAGATGAACACTGAAGCTTTCTTT
TRBJ1-1,NA,NA,TRBV21-1,CASSKAGGDKATEAFF,TGTGCCAGCAGCAAAGCTGGAGGGGATAAGGCCACTGAAGCTTTCTTT
TRBJ2-7,NA,NA,TRBV5-1,CASSLVPRVYEQYF,TGCGCCAGCAGCTTGGTTCCGAGGGTCTACGAGCAGTACTTC
TRBJ1-1,NA,NA,TRBV5-1,CASSLDGGKEAFF,TGCGCCAGCAGCTTGGATGGAGGAAAAGAAGCTTTCTTT
TRBJ1-5,NA,TRBD1,TRBV5-6,CASSPRGTGGNQPQHF,TGTGCCAGCAGTCCTCGGGGGACAGGAGGCAATCAGCCCCAGCATTTT
TRBJ1-2,NA,TRBD1,TRBV18,CASSAGTGPNYGYTF,TGTGCCAGCTCAGCCGGGACAGGTCCTAACTATGGCTACACCTTC
TRBJ2-5,few,NA,TRBV7-2,CASSLRRGPGQETQYF,TGTGCCAGCAGCTTAAGGAGGGGGCCGGGGCAAGAGACCCAGTACTTC
TRBJ2-5,NA,NA,TRBV5-1,CASSLEPGGGHRFQETQYF,TGCGCCAGCAGCTTGGAACCTGGGGGGGGGCACAGGTTCCAAGAGACCCAGTACTTC
TRBJ1-2,NA,NA,TRBV5-1,CASSSGLNYGYTF,TGCGCCAGCAGCTCCGGACTGAACTATGGCTACACCTTC
TRBJ1-4,NA,TRBD1,TRBV10-3,CAISETGANEKLFF,TGTGCCATCAGTGAGACAGGGGCAAATGAAAAACTGTTTTTT
TRBJ2-5,NA,TRBD2,TRBV9,CASSAEGLAGVSQYF,TGTGCCAGCAGCGCCGAGGGACTAGCGGGAGTATCCCAGTACTTC
TRBJ2-7,NA,NA,TRBV5-1,CASSLSREYSYEQYF,TGCGCCAGCAGCTTGTCCAGGGAATACTCCTACGAGCAGTACTTC
TRBJ1-2,NA,NA,TRBV28,CASSSGTFGYTF,TGTGCCAGCAGTTCGGGGACATTCGGCTACACCTTC
TRBJ1-1,once,NA,TRBV2,CASHHEGNTEAFF,TGTGCCAGCCATCATGAGGGGAACACTGAAGCTTTCTTT
TRBJ1-4,NA,NA,TRBV21-1,CASHQGSATNEKLFF,TGTGCCTCCCATCAGGGGTCTGCAACTAATGAAAAACTGTTTTTT
TRBJ1-5,NA,TRBD1,TRBV5-8,CASSPGQGYNQPQHF,TGTGCCAGCAGCCCGGGACAGGGTTACAATCAGCCCCAGCATTTT
TRBJ1-3,NA,NA,TRBV19,CASRDNSGNTIYF,TGTGCCAGTAGGGACAACTCTGGAAACACCATATATTTT
TRBJ2-5,NA,TRBD2,TRBV5-6,CASTWGRGGKETQYF,TGTGCCAGCACCTGGGGCCGGGGGGGGAAAGAGACCCAGTACTTC
TRBJ1-1,NA,NA,TRBV7-2,CASRRRQSLLEAFF,TGTGCCAGCAGGCGCAGACAGTCCTTACTGGAGGCTTTCTTT
TRBJ1-6,few,TRBD1,TRBV30,CAWRAQGGNSPLHF,TGTGCCTGGAGGGCACAGGGGGGTAATTCACCCCTCCACTTT
TRBJ1-2,NA,NA,TRBV6-5,CASSYTRQAVYGYTF,TGTGCCAGCAGTTACACGCGACAGGCTGTCTATGGCTACACCTTC
TRBJ2-1,NA,NA,TRBV4-1,CASSQLDIISYNEQFF,TGCGCCAGCAGCCAGCTGGACATAATCTCCTACAATGAGCAGTTCTTC
TRBJ1-3,NA,NA,TRBV28,CASLPTGGAGNTIYF,TGTGCCAGCCTCCCTACTGGGGGCGCCGGAAACACCATATATTTT
TRBJ1-5,NA,TRBD1,TRBV12-5,CASGSRTGYGPQHF,TGTGCTAGTGGTTCGAGGACAGGCTACGGTCCCCAGCATTTT
TRBJ2-5,NA,NA,TRBV2,CASSPLEPWTGYQETQYF,TGTGCCAGCAGTCCCTTGGAGCCATGGACTGGGTACCAAGAGACCCAGTACTTC
TRBJ1-1,NA,NA,TRBV5-1,CASSLGAGWSSENTEAFF,TGCGCCAGCAGCTTGGGGGCAGGGTGGAGCTCCGAGAACACTGAAGCTTTCTTT
TRBJ2-2,NA,NA,TRBV4-2,CASSPRGSGTGELFF,TGTGCCAGCAGCCCCCGCGGTAGCGGCACCGGGGAGCTGTTTTTT
TRBJ2-7,NA,TRBD2,TRBV27,CASSLVSGPYEQYF,TGTGCCAGCAGTTTAGTTAGCGGGCCCTACGAGCAGTACTTC
TRBJ2-7,once,NA,TRBV5-5,CASSSFLSGEYF,TGTGCCAGCAGCTCCTTCCTCTCCGGGGAGTACTTC
TRBJ2-7,NA,NA,TRBV15,CATGKGGTSYEQYF,TGTGCCACCGGTAAGGGCGGGACCTCCTACGAGCAGTACTTC
TRBJ1-6,NA,TRBD1,TRBV7-2,CASSWTGDNSPLHF,TGTGCCAGCAGTTGGACAGGGGACAATTCACCCCTCCACTTT
TRBJ2-3,NA,TRBD2,TRBV6-1,CASSEAETGGTDTQYF,TGTGCCAGCAGTGAAGCGGAGACCGGGGGGACAGATACGCAGTATTTT
TRBJ2-5,NA,TRBD1,TRBV6-5,CASSTDRGLETQYF,TGTGCCAGCAGCACTGACAGGGGACTTGAGACCCAGTACTTC
TRBJ1-3,NA,NA,TRBV5-4,CASRNEPTVSGNTIYF,TGTGCCAGCAGGAACGAACCGACTGTCTCTGGAAACACCATATATTTT
TRBJ1-2,NA,NA,TRBV7-9,CASSLAVGANYGYTF,TGTGCCAGCAGCTTAGCAGTGGGGGCAAACTATGGCTACACCTTC